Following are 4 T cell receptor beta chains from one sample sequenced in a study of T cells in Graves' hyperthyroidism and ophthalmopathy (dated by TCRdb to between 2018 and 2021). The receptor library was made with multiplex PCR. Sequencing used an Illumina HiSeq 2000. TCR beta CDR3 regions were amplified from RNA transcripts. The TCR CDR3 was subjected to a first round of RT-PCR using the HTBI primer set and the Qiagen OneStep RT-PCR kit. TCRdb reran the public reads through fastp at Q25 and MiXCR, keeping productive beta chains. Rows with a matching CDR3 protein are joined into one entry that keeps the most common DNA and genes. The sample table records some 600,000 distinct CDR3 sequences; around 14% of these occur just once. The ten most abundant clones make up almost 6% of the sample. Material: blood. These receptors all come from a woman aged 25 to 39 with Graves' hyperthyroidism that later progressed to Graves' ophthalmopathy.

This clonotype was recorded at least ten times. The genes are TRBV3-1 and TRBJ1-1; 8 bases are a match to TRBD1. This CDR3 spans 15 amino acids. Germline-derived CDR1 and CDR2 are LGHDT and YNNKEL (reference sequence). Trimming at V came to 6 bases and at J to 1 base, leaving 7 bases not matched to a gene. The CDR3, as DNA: TGTGCCAGCAGAGAATCGGACAGGGAGAACACTGAAGCTTTCTTT. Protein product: CASRESDRENTEAFF. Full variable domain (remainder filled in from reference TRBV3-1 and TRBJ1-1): DTAVSQTPKYLVTQMGNDKSIKCEQNLGHDTMYWYKQDSKKFLKIMFSYNNKELIINETVPNRFSPKSPDKAHLNLHINSLELGDSAVYFCASRESDRENTEAFFGQGTRLTVV.

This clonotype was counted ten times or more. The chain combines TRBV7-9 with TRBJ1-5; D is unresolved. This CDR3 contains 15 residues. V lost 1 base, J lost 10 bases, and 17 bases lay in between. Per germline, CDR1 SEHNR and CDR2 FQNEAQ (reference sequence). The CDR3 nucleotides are TGTGCCAGCAGCTTAGACGACGGTCAAATCAGCCCCCAGCATTTT. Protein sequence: CASSLDDGQISPQHF.

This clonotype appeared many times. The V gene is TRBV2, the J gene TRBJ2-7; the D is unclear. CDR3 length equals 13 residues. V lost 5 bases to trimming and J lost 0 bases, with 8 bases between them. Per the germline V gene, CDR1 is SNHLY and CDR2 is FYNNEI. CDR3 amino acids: CASSITYSYEQYF. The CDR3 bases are TGTGCCAGCAGTATAACATACTCCTACGAGCAGTACTTC. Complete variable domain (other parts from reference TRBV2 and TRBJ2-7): EPEVTQTPSHQVTQMGQEVILRCVPISNHLYFYWYRQILGQKVEFLVSFYNNEISEKSEIFDDQFSVERPDGSNFTLKIRSTKLEDSAMYFCASSITYSYEQYFGPGTRLTVT.

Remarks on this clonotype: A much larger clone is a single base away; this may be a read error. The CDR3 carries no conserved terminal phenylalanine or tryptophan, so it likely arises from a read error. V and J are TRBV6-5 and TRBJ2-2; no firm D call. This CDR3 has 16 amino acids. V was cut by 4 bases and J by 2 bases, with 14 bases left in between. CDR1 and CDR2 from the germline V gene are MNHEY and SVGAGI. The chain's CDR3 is CASSSVLTLNTGELFS. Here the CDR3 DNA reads TGTGCCAGCAGTTCGGTCCTAACCTTAAACACCGGGGAGCTGTTTTCT.